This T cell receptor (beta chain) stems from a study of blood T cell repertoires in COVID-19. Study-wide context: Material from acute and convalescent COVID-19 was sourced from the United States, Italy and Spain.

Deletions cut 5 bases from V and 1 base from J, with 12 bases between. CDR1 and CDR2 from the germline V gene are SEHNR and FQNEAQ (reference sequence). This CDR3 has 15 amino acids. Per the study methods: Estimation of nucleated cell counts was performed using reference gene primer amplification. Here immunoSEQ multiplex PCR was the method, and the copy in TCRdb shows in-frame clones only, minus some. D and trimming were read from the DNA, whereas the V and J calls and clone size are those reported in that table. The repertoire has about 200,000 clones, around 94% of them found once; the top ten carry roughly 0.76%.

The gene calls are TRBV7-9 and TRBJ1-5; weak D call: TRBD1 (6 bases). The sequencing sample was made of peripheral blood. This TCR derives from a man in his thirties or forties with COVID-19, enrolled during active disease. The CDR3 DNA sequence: TGTGCCAGCAGCCCGTCAGGACAGAGCAATCAGCCCCAGCATTTT. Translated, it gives CASSPSGQSNQPQHF.